This T cell receptor (beta chain) was obtained from a study of cytomegalovirus exposure and HLA in healthy donors. Study-wide results and caveats: In a later analysis, TCR beta V- and J-gene trimming showed a link to a missense DCLRE1C variant.

In the case of this clone: No antigen is known for it.

The CDR3 covers 13 residues. The V end lost 2 bases, the J end lost 0 bases, and 3 bases lay between the germline ends. Germline CDR1 reads SGHKS; CDR2 reads YYEKEE (reference sequence). PCR was performed using 60 Vbeta and 13 Jbeta primers. In the original workflow: Among the unique TCR beta chains that a later analysis counted, around 72 million in all, approximately 12 million were shared. Assay used: immunoSEQ multiplex PCR; TCRdb lists only in-frame clones, some missing. V and J calls and clone size are given by that table; D and trimming were obtained from the DNA. This table holds about 240,000 clones, approximately 81% found once.

The V and J genes are TRBV5-5 and TRBJ1-5, with D unresolved. The source material was PBMCs. This TCR was recovered from a girl aged 2 to 9 in good health and CMV-seronegative. The DNA of the CDR3 is TGTGCCAGCAGCTTTTATAGCAATCAGCCCCAGCATTTT. This gives the protein CASSFYSNQPQHF.